This passage covers 26 T cell receptor beta chains from one sample sequenced in a study of cytomegalovirus exposure and HLA in healthy donors. The PCR ran on 60 Vbeta and 13 Jbeta primers. Data came from immunoSEQ multiplex PCR; TCRdb stores just in-frame clones and leaves some out. The sample includes 80,000 or so clones, under 70% of them seen just once. The sample was PBMCs. The receptors shown here come from a young man in good health and CMV-seropositive.

The CDR3 here is CASSLTRPGGSSSGNTIYF. CDR3 coding DNA: TGTGCCAGCAGCTTAACTCGGCCAGGGGGCTCGAGCTCTGGAAACACCATATATTTT. This chain connects TRBV7-3 to TRBJ1-3; TRBD1 matches at 8 bases. The CDR3 is 19 amino acids. V dropped 0 bases and J dropped 0; count of bases not matched to a gene: 10. Germline CDR1 and CDR2: SGHTA and FQGTGA.

This clone showed up just once. The rearrangement links TRBV28 to TRBJ2-1, with 10 bases lining up with TRBD2. The V gene's germline CDR1 is MDHEN and CDR2 SYDVKM. The V gene end was trimmed by 3 bases and the J gene end by 4 bases; junction bases not matched to a gene: 3. The CDR3 loop spans 15 amino acids. The CDR3 sequence: CASSLGLASYNEQFF. The CDR3 DNA reads TGTGCCAGCAGTTTGGGACTAGCGTCGTACAATGAGCAGTTCTTC.

The J gene is TRBJ1-1, the V gene TRBV28, with D perhaps TRBD1 (6 bases). CDR1 and CDR2 from the germline V gene are MDHEN and SYDVKM. The CDR3 runs 18 residues. Trimming cost V 5 bases and J 0 bases, with 22 bases left between them. CDR3 sequence reads: CASSMVDSILNLNTEAFF. The DNA of the CDR3 is TGTGCCAGCAGTATGGTGGACAGTATACTTAACTTGAACACTGAAGCTTTCTTT.

The rearrangement links TRBV19 to TRBJ2-7; maybe TRBD1 (6 bases). Deletions cut 3 bases from V and 2 bases from J, with 11 bases between. Germline V CDR1 and CDR2: LNHDA, SQIVND (reference sequence). This CDR3 comprises 14 residues. The CDR3: CASSIRGQTYEQYF. As DNA, the CDR3 is TGTGCCAGTAGTATCAGGGGACAAACCTACGAGCAGTACTTC.

About this clone: The sample contains more than one DNA sequence encoding this CDR3. V gene TRBV28 combines with J gene TRBJ1-2, with D possibly TRBD1 on 6 matching bases. From germline, CDR1 is MDHEN and CDR2 SYDVKM. The CDR3 is 12 residues long. Trimming removed 6 bases at V and 4 bases at J, with 9 bases between. The CDR3 sequence is CASRTGGYGYTF. As DNA, the CDR3 is TGTGCCAGCAGGACAGGAGGCTATGGCTACACCTTC.

This clone was observed a handful of times. The rearrangement links TRBV7-8 to TRBJ1-5; D is ambiguous. The CDR3 has 14 amino acids. Germline CDR1 is SGHVS and CDR2 is FQNEAQ. With 6 bases removed from V and 1 base from J, the gap between germline ends came to 10 bases. For the CDR3, the DNA is TGTGCCAGCAGGGCGGGTAGCAGCAATCAGCCCCAGCATTTT. Its translation is CASRAGSSNQPQHF.

The V gene is TRBV7-9, the J gene TRBJ2-7; 8 nucleotides match TRBD1. The CDR3 consists of 12 residues. Germline CDR1 and CDR2: SEHNR and FQNEAQ (reference sequence). V was pared by 8 bases and J by 7 bases, with 7 bases of the junction left unmatched. For the CDR3, the DNA is TGTGCCAGCGAAAGGACAGGGCGAGAGCAGTACTTC. It encodes CASERTGREQYF.

The chain uses TRBV9 and TRBJ2-1; weak D call: TRBD2 (7 bases). Looked up from germline, CDR1 is SGDLS and CDR2 is YYNGEE. CDR3 length: 14 residues. V lost 0 bases and J 7 bases, leaving 11 bases between the germline ends. The DNA for the CDR3 is TGTGCCAGCAGCGTAGGGGGGGGCTATAATGAGCAGTTCTTC. Its protein product is CASSVGGGYNEQFF. The full variable domain, in which reference TRBV9 and TRBJ2-1 provide the parts outside the CDR3, is DSGVTQTPKHLITATGQRVTLRCSPRSGDLSVYWYQQSLDQGLQFLIQYYNGEERAKGNILERFSAQQFPDLHSELNLSSLELGDSALYFCASSVGGGYNEQFFGPGTRLTVL.

This clone appeared a single time. The chain is built from TRBV30 and TRBJ2-7; no reliable D call. Germline CDR1 and CDR2: GTSNPN and SVGIG (reference sequence). The CDR3 length is 13 residues. V was pared by 4 bases and J by 7 bases, with 17 bases between. CDR3 protein: CAWKSLTYGEQYF. The CDR3 DNA sequence: TGTGCCTGGAAGTCCCTAACCTACGGGGAGCAGTACTTC.

This clone occurred a few times. This chain uses TRBV5-4 with TRBJ1-2; D perhaps matches TRBD1 (6 bases). The CDR3 totals 15 residues. V gave up 4 bases and J gave up 8 bases, with 21 bases separating them. CDR1 is SGHNT and CDR2 is YYREEE in the germline V gene (reference sequence). In DNA form, the CDR3 reads TGTGCCAGCAGCCAAGACAGGTACCCCTCGAGGGGCTACACCTTC. It encodes CASSQDRYPSRGYTF.

V is TRBV6-5 and J is TRBJ2-5, with TRBD2 matching over 12 bases. Germline CDR1 reads MNHEY; CDR2 reads SVGAGI. The CDR3 totals 15 residues. Trimming cost V 5 bases and J 4 bases; bases outside gene matches: 5. CDR3 protein: CASSPSGGAGETQYF. CDR3 DNA sequence: TGTGCCAGCAGTCCTAGCGGGGGGGCCGGAGAGACCCAGTACTTC.

The sample holds a few counts of this clone. The chain uses TRBV27 and TRBJ2-7; D is undetermined. CDR3 length: 11 residues. The V gene's germline CDR1 is MNHEY and CDR2 SMNVEV (reference sequence). Deletions cut 6 bases from V and 2 bases from J, with 5 bases between. The CDR3 is CASSDTYEQYF. CDR3 nucleotide sequence: TGTGCCAGCAGCGACACCTACGAGCAGTACTTC.

This clone has more than one count but fewer than ten. The V gene is TRBV6-5, the J gene TRBJ2-1; 13 bases line up with TRBD2. This CDR3 has 16 amino acids. J lost 7 bases, V lost 0 bases, and 3 bases had no gene match. Germline lookup yields CDR1 MNHEY and CDR2 SVGAGI. As DNA, the CDR3 is TGTGCCAGCAGTTACTCCGGGACTAGCGGGACTAATGAGCAGTTCTTC. Protein: CASSYSGTSGTNEQFF.

The rearrangement joins TRBV14 to TRBJ2-1; 11 bases align to TRBD2. Losses at the gene ends were 3 bases for V and 7 bases for J; bases not matched to a gene: 14. The CDR3 has 18 amino acids. The V gene's germline CDR1 is SGHDN and CDR2 FVKESK. The CDR3 region has the DNA TGTGCCAGCAGCCAGGAGGAGGTACTAGCGGGAGTAGTAAATGAGCAGTTCTTC. It specifies CASSQEEVLAGVVNEQFF.

In its sample, this clone was seen once. The chain uses TRBV5-4 and TRBJ2-5, with D possibly TRBD1 on 7 matching bases. V was clipped by 9 bases and J by 1 base, with 10 bases between them. Germline V gene data show CDR1 as SGHNT and CDR2 as YYREEE (reference sequence). This CDR3 region has 12 residues. This CDR3 reads CATGDSQETQYF. Written as DNA, the CDR3 is TGTGCCACGGGGGACAGCCAAGAGACCCAGTACTTC.

This chain uses TRBV10-3 with TRBJ2-3; 8 bases agree with TRBD2. The CDR3 covers 16 residues. V lost 1 base, J lost 4 bases, and 7 bases stayed unmatched. Germline V gene lookup returns CDR1 ENHRY and CDR2 SYGVKD. The CDR3 nucleotides are TGTGCCATCAGTGAGTTGGACGGGGGGGAATCAGATACGCAGTATTTT. Protein: CAISELDGGESDTQYF.

The rearrangement links TRBV28 to TRBJ2-3, with D tentatively TRBD1 (6 bases). The V end was cut by 10 bases, the J end by 2 bases, with 19 bases between. Germline V gene sequence: CDR1 MDHEN, CDR2 SYDVKM. CDR3 length: 15 residues. CDR3 residues: CATRNREDLTDTQYF. The CDR3, as DNA: TGTGCCACAAGAAACAGGGAAGACCTCACAGATACGCAGTATTTT. Full variable domain (outside the CDR3, taken from reference TRBV28 and TRBJ2-3): DVKVTQSSRYLVKRTGEKVFLECVQDMDHENMFWYRQDPGLGLRLIYFSYDVKMKEKGDIPEGYSVSREKKERFSLILESASTNQTSMYLCATRNREDLTDTQYFGPGTRLTVL.

The V and J genes are TRBV28 and TRBJ2-2; TRBD2 matches 7 bases. Germline lookup yields CDR1 MDHEN and CDR2 SYDVKM. The V and J ends lost 5 bases and 0 bases, in that order; junction bases with no gene match: 6. The CDR3 contains 16 residues. CDR3 sequence reads: CASSLNSGSNTGELFF. As DNA, the CDR3 is TGTGCCAGCAGTCTCAATAGCGGGTCGAACACCGGGGAGCTGTTTTTT.

The CDR3 nucleotides are TGCGCCAGCAGCCAACAGGGGATCGGCACTGAAGCTTTCTTT. Protein product: CASSQQGIGTEAFF. This chain uses TRBV4-3 with TRBJ1-1, with D tentatively TRBD1 (6 bases). The CDR3 has 14 amino acids. The V end was cut by 2 bases, the J end by 4 bases, with 11 bases between. Germline lookup yields CDR1 LGHNA and CDR2 YSLEER.

The V gene is TRBV19, the J gene TRBJ1-3, with unresolved D. V was shortened by 7 bases and J by 4 bases, with 14 bases between the two germline ends. Germline assignment: CDR1 LNHDA and CDR2 SQIVND (reference sequence). CDR3 size: 14 residues. CDR3 amino acids: CASIVPGLGNTIYF. Here the CDR3 DNA reads TGTGCCAGTATTGTCCCAGGTTTAGGAAACACCATATATTTT.

The chain combines TRBV7-2 with TRBJ2-3, with D maybe TRBD2 (6 bases). V was trimmed by 5 bases and J by 7 bases, leaving 16 bases between them. This CDR3 has 14 amino acids. In germline, CDR1 is SGHTA, CDR2 FQGNSA. Here the CDR3 reads CASSHRDLYNTQYF. DNA of the CDR3: TGTGCCAGCAGCCATCGGGACTTGTATAATACGCAGTATTTT.

This clone was counted a few times. This sample includes further DNA sequences coding for the same CDR3. The chain recombines TRBV6-5 with TRBJ2-1; D is uncertain. The CDR3 covers 16 residues. Germline V gene lookup returns CDR1 MNHEY and CDR2 SVGAGI. V gave up 0 bases and J gave up 2 bases, with 11 bases separating them. For the CDR3, the DNA is TGTGCCAGCAGTTACTCGTTATCCACGGCCTACAATGAGCAGTTCTTC. Protein: CASSYSLSTAYNEQFF.

V gene TRBV6-5 combines with J gene TRBJ1-2; D remains ambiguous. The CDR3 is made up of 12 amino acids. From germline, CDR1 is MNHEY and CDR2 SVGAGI. Trimming stripped 8 bases from V and 4 bases from J, with 11 bases between. The CDR3 nucleotides read TGTGCCAGCTTTGCAGTCCTCTATGGCTACACCTTC. It specifies CASFAVLYGYTF.

This clone appeared a few times. This rearrangement joins TRBV15 to TRBJ2-1; TRBD1 agrees at 9 bases. The V gene end was trimmed by 0 bases and the J gene end by 3 bases; junction bases not matched to a gene: 3. Germline lookup yields CDR1 LNHNV and CDR2 YYDKDF (reference sequence). This CDR3 is built from 16 residues. This CDR3 is CATSRDRGQGYNEQFF. In DNA, the CDR3 is TGTGCCACCAGCAGAGATCGGGGACAGGGCTACAATGAGCAGTTCTTC.

This clone was recorded once. V and J are TRBV7-3 and TRBJ1-1, with unresolved D. The CDR3 has 13 residues. Germline V gene sequence: CDR1 SGHTA, CDR2 FQGTGA. Trimming removed 5 bases from V and 1 base from J, with 8 bases in between. The CDR3 loop is CASSADKNTEAFF. The CDR3 DNA follows: TGTGCCAGCAGCGCCGACAAGAACACTGAAGCTTTCTTT.

The J gene is TRBJ2-7, the V gene TRBV7-2, with 8 bases identical to TRBD2. The CDR3 is made up of 16 amino acids. Trimming at V came to 1 base and at J to 4 bases, leaving 9 bases not matched to a gene. CDR1 is SGHTA, CDR2 FQGNSA, per germline. In DNA form, the CDR3 reads TGTGCCAGCAGCTTAGTCCCTACTAGCGGTACATACGAGCAGTACTTC. This sequence encodes CASSLVPTSGTYEQYF. Full variable domain (remainder filled in from reference TRBV7-2 and TRBJ2-7): GAGVSQSPSNKVTEKGKDVELRCDPISGHTALYWYRQSLGQGLEFLIYFQGNSAPDKSGLPSDRFSAERTGGSVSTLTIQRTQQEDSAVYLCASSLVPTSGTYEQYFGPGTRLTVT.